What follows is one TCR beta chain and its context. This sample was included in a study of CD8 T cells in Susac syndrome. Sequencing targeted TCR beta in blood CD8+ and CD4+ T cells. The CD8+ and CD4+ T cells were isolated magnetically using a negative isolation approach, whereas the TEMRA cells were enriched by FACS. Trimming at V came to 6 bases and at J to 0 bases, leaving 19 bases not matched to a gene. The CDR3 sequence is 18 residues long. From germline, CDR1 is DFQATT and CDR2 SNEGSKA (reference sequence). It was with random hexamers that roughly 0.45 to 1 ug RNA was reverse transcribed. A multiplex approach, immunoSEQ multiplex PCR, amplified TCR beta CDR3 across 54 Vbeta and 13 Jbeta. TCRdb itself ran the immunoSEQ multiplex PCR reads through MiXCR, one entry per CDR3 protein. The sample includes roughly 400,000 distinct CDR3 sequences, more than 70% of them seen just once.

The receptor's source is a human donor with multiple sclerosis. V is TRBV20-1 and J is TRBJ2-7; 8 nucleotides line up with TRBD1. Sequenced: CD8+ T cells from PBMCs. This chain's CDR3 is CSALTGTGGSFFSYEQYF. As DNA, the CDR3 is TGCAGTGCCCTGACCGGGACAGGCGGCTCTTTTTTCTCCTACGAGCAGTACTTC.